This passage covers 17 T cell receptor beta chains from one sample sequenced in a study of vaccination effects on CD4 cells after COVID-19 (dated by TCRdb to between 2022 and 2023). After less than 13 days of culture, CD4+ T cells were isolated with the EasySep CD4+ T cell isolation kit. Each participant got two doses of an mRNA SARS-CoV-2 vaccine, either BNT162b2 or mRNA-1273. Receptor amplification or capture employed the immunoSEQ multiplex PCR assay. Imported from immuneACCESS, the table was reduced by TCRdb to in-frame sequences with V and J called. These copies leave out some clones; in studies compared against another copy, an unresolved V gene accounts for under half, and the cause of the remainder is not known. The table for this sample lists tens of thousands of clones; around 70% of them were counted only once. The ten largest clones represent about 2% of the sample. These TCRs are of unknown antigen specificity.

Material: CD4+ T cells from PBMCs cultured without peptide, obtained after COVID-19 vaccination. Receptors were obtained from a human donor who received a COVID-19 vaccine.

The chain couples TRBV2 to TRBJ1-3; 7 bases map to TRBD1. From germline, CDR1 is SNHLY and CDR2 FYNNEI. The CDR3 is 14 amino acids. V lost 4 bases and J lost 9; bases outside the gene matches: 9. CDR3 sequence (DNA): TGTGCCAGCAGTGTTTGGCAGGGGGGCCTCACCATATATTTT. Translation: CASSVWQGGLTIYF.

The gene calls are TRBV4-1 and TRBJ1-5, with 7 bases matching TRBD1. The CDR3 has 14 residues. Trimming cost V 5 bases and J 4 bases; bases outside gene matches: 5. Germline CDR1 MGHRA, CDR2 YSYEKL. The DNA for the CDR3 is TGCGCCAGCAGCGTCCAACAGGGGAATCAGCCCCAGCATTTT. Translated, it gives CASSVQQGNQPQHF.

The V call is TRBV6-2 or TRBV6-3, the J call TRBJ2-1, with 7 bases that match TRBD2. The V segment lost 2 bases and the J segment 9 bases; nucleotides outside the gene matches: 13. Looked up from germline, CDR1 is MNHEY and CDR2 is SVGEGT. The CDR3 runs to 16 residues. Here the CDR3 DNA reads TGTGCCAGCAGTTACCCAGCGGGGCCCACAATCGTTGAGCAGTTCTTC. Encoded protein: CASSYPAGPTIVEQFF.

This clone appeared a few times. The rearrangement uses TRBV7-8 and TRBJ1-1; D is unclear. There are 13 residues in the CDR3. The V gene lost 5 bases and the J gene lost 1 base, with 8 bases spanning the gap. Germline V gives CDR1 SGHVS, CDR2 FQNEAQ. CDR3 sequence reads: CASSRRGNTEAFF. Here the CDR3 DNA reads TGTGCCAGCAGCCGTCGGGGGAACACTGAAGCTTTCTTT.

This clone was counted only a few times. The V and J genes are TRBV18 and TRBJ1-2, with 7 bases identical to TRBD1. The V gene end was trimmed by 3 bases and the J gene end by 4 bases; junction bases not matched to a gene: 5. The V gene's germline CDR1 is KGHSH and CDR2 LQKENI. The CDR3 has 14 residues. The CDR3 nucleotides are TGTGCCAGCTCACCTGAGGGGGCTAGCTATGGCTACACCTTC. Protein product: CASSPEGASYGYTF.

The CDR3 DNA reads as TGTGCCAGCAGCAACAGGGGGCAGCCCCAGCATTTT. This gives the protein CASSNRGQPQHF. The V gene is TRBV3-1 (or the pseudogene TRBV3-2), the J gene TRBJ1-5; 8 bases fit TRBD1. The CDR3 spans 12 residues. The germline CDR1 and CDR2 sequences are LGHDT and YNNKEL (reference sequence). V shed 5 bases, J shed 7 bases, and the junction held 1 base outside the gene matches.

The V gene is TRBV2, the J gene TRBJ2-7; 11 nucleotides match TRBD1. Germline values: CDR1 SNHLY, CDR2 FYNNEI. This CDR3 has 16 amino acids. V lost 1 base and J lost 12; bases outside the gene matches: 14. This CDR3 is CASSEVDRGLGITVYV. Here the CDR3 DNA reads TGTGCCAGCAGTGAAGTGGACAGGGGGCTGGGGATAACAGTGTACGTC.

This clone was seen a handful of times. Here the CDR3 DNA reads TGTGCCAGCAGCTTTGGGGGGTTTGACTCACCCCTCCACTTT. Translating it yields CASSFGGFDSPLHF. The rearrangement uses TRBV11-2 and TRBJ1-6, with D perhaps matching TRBD1 (5 bases). The length of the CDR3 is 14 residues. Trimming took off 3 bases at V and 10 bases at J, with 13 bases between the two ends. Germline CDR1 and CDR2: SGHAT and FQNNGV.

This clone was observed a few times. The V call is TRBV6-6, the J call TRBJ1-3, with TRBD1 as a possible D gene (6 bases). Trimming pared 4 bases from V and 0 bases from J, leaving 13 bases between. The germline V gene has CDR1 MNHNY and CDR2 SVGAGI (reference sequence). This CDR3 comprises 16 residues. The CDR3 is CASSSGQRFSGNTIYF. For the CDR3, the DNA is TGTGCCAGCAGTTCCGGACAGCGCTTCTCTGGAAACACCATATATTTT.

The chain links TRBV15 to TRBJ2-1; either TRBD1 or TRBD2 may supply D (5 bases each). CDR3 length equals 13 residues. The V gene's germline CDR1 is LNHNV and CDR2 YYDKDF (reference sequence). The ends were cut back, 5 bases at V and 7 bases at J, with 12 bases in the middle. CDR3 amino acids: CATSSPWGNEQFF. The CDR3 DNA reads TGTGCCACCAGCTCCCCCTGGGGGAATGAGCAGTTCTTC.

J is TRBJ2-3 and V is TRBV5-8; tentative D call: TRBD1 (5 bases). The germline V and J ends were trimmed by 2 bases and 2 bases, with 12 bases remaining between them. Germline V gene sequence: CDR1 SGHTS, CDR2 YDEGEE. This CDR3 contains 15 residues. CDR3 sequence (DNA): TGTGCCAGCAGCTTAAGGGGATCAGCCACAGATACGCAGTATTTT. The encoded protein is CASSLRGSATDTQYF.

The CDR3 region has the DNA TGCGCCAGCAGTGAGTCGTACACCGGGGAGCTGTTTTTT. Protein: CASSESYTGELFF. The chain is built from TRBV10-1 and TRBJ2-2; D ambiguous. Between the trimmed V and J ends, which lost 0 bases and 3 bases, there was a span of 2 bases. The V gene's germline CDR1 is WNHNN and CDR2 SYGVQD (reference sequence). The length of the CDR3 is 13 residues.

V is TRBV24-1 and J is TRBJ2-5; TRBD1 might be the D (6 bases). CDR1 is KGHDR, CDR2 SFDVKD, per germline. V lost 7 bases to trimming and J lost 1 base, with 12 bases between them. The CDR3 loop spans 14 amino acids. The CDR3 protein is CATRPQGSQETQYF. The CDR3 coding sequence is TGTGCCACCAGACCCCAGGGGTCCCAAGAGACCCAGTACTTC.

The gene calls are TRBV21-1 and TRBJ1-5. TRBV21-1 is marked as a pseudogene. The CDR3 length is 15 residues. The CDR3 DNA reads as TGTGCCAGCAGCAAAGAGAAGGACGATAATCAGCCCCAGCATTTT. Its protein is CASSKEKDDNQPQHF.

The table lists this clone with a few counts. V and J are TRBV19 and TRBJ1-5, with D possibly TRBD1 on 5 matching bases. The CDR3 consists of 17 residues. The V gene's germline CDR1 is LNHDA and CDR2 SQIVND (reference sequence). V gave up 1 base and J gave up 5 bases, with 18 bases separating them. The CDR3 loop is CASSIGLGQAQDQPQHF. The CDR3 DNA sequence: TGTGCCAGTAGTATAGGGCTGGGGCAGGCACAAGATCAGCCCCAGCATTTT.

The chain links TRBV28 to TRBJ1-2, with D unclear. Trimming took off 6 bases at V and 5 bases at J, with 13 bases between the two ends. The germline V gene has CDR1 MDHEN and CDR2 SYDVKM. This CDR3 is built from 13 residues. CDR3 in DNA: TGTGCCAGCAGCAAGGGCCTCCGGTATGGCTACACCTTC. It yields the protein CASSKGLRYGYTF.

This chain connects TRBV5-1 to TRBJ2-5; a possible D gene is TRBD1 (5 bases). Germline CDR1 and CDR2: SGHRS and YFSETQ. The CDR3 has 14 amino acids. Trimming took 6 bases from V and 1 from J, leaving 13 bases between them. Written as DNA, the CDR3 is TGCGCCAGCAACTCGACGACAGTCCAAGAGACCCAGTACTTC. As protein: CASNSTTVQETQYF.